Given below is one TCR beta chain in context. What this receptor recognizes is not known. No base quality information exists; no much larger clone differs at one position. These data come from a study of cytomegalovirus exposure and HLA in healthy donors (dated by TCRdb to about 2017). Background on the whole study: An earlier analysis of some 600 of the donors reported 276 Gb of sequence data and 117 million unique TCR beta sequences obtained from about 179 million T cells. Approximately 310 gigabases of sequencing data and approximately 80 million unique TCR sequences were included in an early release covering under 650 HLA-typed donors. Of the 398 genotyped donors, approximately 82% fell in the genetic ancestry cluster associated with self-reported Caucasian donors. The study aimed to test whether cataloging public T cell receptors could reveal signatures of past pathogen exposure. Using immunosequencing, the study profiled T cell repertoires from approximately 700 subjects and related those repertoires to cytomegalovirus serostatus. A separate validation cohort of 100 to 150 different subjects was used in addition to the roughly 640-subject first cohort. The study combined high-throughput TCR immunosequencing, statistical association of individual TCRs with disease status, and machine learning to predict cytomegalovirus infection status. In a later analysis, previously published TCR beta repertoires from 600 to 850 donors were re-analyzed and high-resolution HLA genotyping was added so that TCR occurrence patterns could be studied. Rather than using new phenotypic data, the later analysis identified candidate immune exposures from TCR beta sequences and from how often those sequences occurred across donors. An earlier analysis of 587 of the donors applied high-throughput TCR beta sequencing to assess whether each TCR beta V gene segment acted as functional or pseudogenic. Donor age, sex, ethnicity and CMV serostatus were compiled alongside the repertoire data. In a later genetic analysis, genome-wide SNP genotypes for about 65% of the roughly 700 donors were used, and that subset was treated as a discovery cohort. All discovery cohort repertoires had been generated using a single sequencing platform. HLA typing included class I and class II loci at four-digit resolution. Typing coverage differed by locus: A, B, C, DRB1 and DQB1 were typed in roughly 629-640 donors, DQA1 in approximately 520, DPA1 in 600 to 610, and DPB1 in just under 480. Because of strong linkage in the cohort, roughly five DR-DQ haplotypes were treated as single units for association and clustering. Among some 400 genotyped donors of the cohort, an average of around 250,000 unique TCR beta nucleotide sequences was sequenced per donor, of which 15% to 20% were non-productive.

The CDR3 runs 14 residues from the cysteine to the phenylalanine. The DNA shown is the 42-base CDR3, in frame from base 1. V gives up 3 bases and J gives up 4 bases, and the segment between their germline ends measures 13 bases. In total, approximately 610 healthy bone marrow donors made up the cohort. At the time of sampling, every cohort member was nominally healthy, though immune exposures that went unrecorded were likely present. The donor was CMV seronegative and was included in the group of about 400 seronegative cohort members. A peripheral blood sample was provided by each donor, and peripheral blood mononuclear cells were used for TCR beta sequencing. The Qiagen DNeasy Blood Extraction Kit was used to extract genomic DNA from the blood cell samples. The library was produced with the immunoSEQ multiplex PCR assay. The multiplex PCR relied on a mix of 60 forward primers for TCR Vbeta segments and 13 reverse primers for TCR Jbeta segments. The CDR3 region of rearranged TCR beta genes was amplified from genomic DNA with a multiplex PCR assay. On the Illumina HiSeq System, the amplified TCR beta libraries were sequenced as 87-base-pair reads. The published analysis was carried out like this. In a later analysis, about 80 million unique TCR beta chains were counted across the 650 to 750 repertoires, and approximately 9.9 million of these chains were shared by at least two donors. A nearest-neighbor algorithm error-corrected the raw reads and collapsed the reads into unique sequences, merging closely related sequences to remove PCR and sequencing errors. V, D and J gene segments were assigned by aligning CDR3 sequences to IMGT reference sequences. For a sequence to be retained, a match of at least six nucleotides was required to both a V gene segment and a J gene segment. Rearrangements were classified as productive when the CDR3 lacked stop codons and remained in frame with V and J, and all other rearrangements were classified as non-productive. CDR3 was defined according to IMGT convention as the region running from the second conserved V-encoded cysteine to the conserved J-encoded phenylalanine. In an earlier analysis of more than 550 of the donors, sequences lacking an unambiguous match to a single V gene segment were excluded. In an earlier analysis of some 590 of the donors, V segments were called functional above 56.7% productive rearrangements and were called segregating when the between-donor standard deviation exceeded 5%. To diagnose cytomegalovirus status from the catalog of TCR beta chain sequences, a statistical classification framework was built. V and J gene assignment, in a later analysis, came from comparing TCR nucleotide sequences with IMGT/GENE-DB human TR gene sequences. A later analysis assigned CDR3 sequences and most-parsimonious VDJ recombination scenarios with the TCRdist pipeline. In a later analysis, every TCR beta chain was defined by the combination of its CDR3 amino acid sequence and its V-gene family, and reads without a unique V-gene family were dropped. A later analysis removed 500 to 650 highly shared, low-generation-probability nucleotide sequences to deal with suspected cross-contamination and a sequencing artifact. A later analysis calculated a clonal expansion index for each public chain from normalized within-repertoire ranks of inferred template counts. In a later analysis, generation probabilities were computed with a VDJ recombination model fitted to out-of-frame rearrangements, and the resulting probabilities were checked against IGoR. In a later analysis, hypergeometric tests were used to score TCR-TCR, TCR-HLA and TCR-CMV co-occurrence, with a repertoire-size bias correction applied to TCR pairs. A later analysis estimated false discovery rates by permuting HLA or CMV assignments 20 times. In a later analysis, co-occurring TCRs were grouped using DBSCAN, with TCRdist sequence similarity added in when clustering inside HLA-allele-positive subsets. Repertoires with fewer than 30,000 or more than 120,000 public chains were left out of co-occurrence clustering, as were four to six repertoires with anomalous nucleotide sharing. In its TCRdb copy, this immuneACCESS table keeps in-frame sequences only and misses some clones. Where compared with another copy, unresolved V genes explain less than half of these, and the others have no known cause. Clonal size and the V and J genes are those of that table, whereas D and trimming came from the DNA. Across this sample there are more than 110,000 clones, with around 77% seen only once. Roughly 2% of the sample is held by the ten biggest clonotypes.

Results and caveats for the whole study, not just this receptor: Sequencing depth was assumed to be roughly uniform across donors in the presence/absence analyses, though that assumption may not hold. Most TCR sequences were seen in very few donors, while some public TCRs were found in many individuals. In both the original and validation cohorts, the classifier was reported to diagnose cytomegalovirus status with high specificity and sensitivity. CMV serostatus was the only immune exposure information available for the cohort. A cluster of highly shared sequence variants was judged likely to represent a technical artifact of the sequencing pipeline. HLA typing was unavailable for some donors at each locus, so association tests used only the typed subset. An earlier analysis of 587 of the donors showed that most TCR beta V segments appeared in productive rearrangements either about 87% or about 30% of the time, which broadly matched IMGT annotations. An association between a missense DCLRE1C variant and V-gene and J-gene trimming of TCR beta chains was found in a later genetic analysis and replicated in an independent cohort. A further reported finding was that TCR beta sequences accurately predicted the HLA-A and HLA-B alleles for most subjects in the first cohort. A later analysis found that most CMV-associated TCR beta chains appeared HLA-restricted, with HLA associations seemingly driven largely by CMV exposure. A few of the identified cytomegalovirus-associated TCR beta chains were confirmed in vitro to be specific for cytomegalovirus antigens. According to a later genetic analysis, donors in an Asian-associated ancestry cluster had fewer N-insertions in productive TCRs than the approximately 650-donor mean. The authors suggested that the approach could potentially be extended to other disease states and immunological phenotypes. Correlated functional status among segregating V segments might be attributable to linkage disequilibrium, but an unknown experimental factor could not be ruled out. A total of about 150 TCR beta chains were listed by the study as associated with cytomegalovirus. Several of the top co-occurrence clusters appeared to be linked to parvovirus B19, influenza, CMV and Epstein-Barr virus, according to a later analysis. Assigning TCR associations to individual alleles was difficult when HLA alleles, especially DR and DQ, strongly co-occurred. Specific HLA alleles were associated with 15,000 to 20,000 TCR beta sequences at a false discovery rate of 0.05 in a later analysis. In a later analysis, HLA-associated TCR beta chains showed more clonal expansion and lower generation probabilities than non-associated chains that were equally common. The 87-base-pair reads could not distinguish some IMGT-functional V segments, including TRBV6-2 and TRBV6-3, so those segments were excluded. About 15 rarely observed V segments, including chromosome 9 orphons, were excluded from the earlier analysis of 550 to 700 of the donors because counts were too low. This cohort had only TCR beta chains sequenced, and the lack of alpha or paired-chain data limited which features could be detected. According to a later analysis, TCR association rates differed among HLA loci, with DRB1 alleles showing the most associated TCRs and HLA-C alleles showing the fewest.

The chain was built from TRBV5-3 and TRBJ1-2, with TRBD1 as a weak D call on 6 bases. TRBV5-3 carries the ORF label, with uncertain function. The TCR comes from a man aged 25 to 40 in good health and CMV-seronegative. Sequencing input: PBMCs. The CDR3 is CARSSGTWSYGYTF. The nucleotides are TGTGCCAGAAGCTCCGGGACATGGAGCTATGGCTACACCTTC.